The 30 T cell receptor beta chains listed next were all sequenced from one sample in a study of control samples from healthy donors and cancer patients. The protocol was immunoSEQ multiplex PCR, while the TCRdb copy is restricted to in-frame clones and leaves out a portion. In the table there are 90,000 to 150,000 clones, 90% to 95% of which are singletons. The sample taken for sequencing was blood. These receptors came from a woman aged 18-29 years in good health.

This clone showed up just a few times. The chain has TRBV29-1 and TRBJ1-1; D is ambiguous. This CDR3 region has 12 residues. Trimming removed 1 base from V and 1 base from J, with 4 bases in between. In germline, CDR1 is SQVTM, CDR2 ANQGSEA. The CDR3 sequence: CSVEGGNTEAFF. In nucleotides, the CDR3 is TGCAGCGTTGAAGGTGGGAACACTGAAGCTTTCTTT. Supplemented by reference TRBV29-1 and TRBJ1-1, the full variable domain reads SAVISQKPSRDICQRGTSLTIQCQVDSQVTMMFWYRQQPGQSLTLIATANQGSEATYESGFVIDKFPISRPNLTFSTLTVSNMSPEDSSIYLCSVEGGNTEAFFGQGTRLTVV.

The chain has TRBV3-1 (or the pseudogene TRBV3-2) and TRBJ2-7; the match to TRBD1 covers 8 bases. The CDR3 consists of 17 residues. V was pared by 0 bases and J by 0 bases, with 7 bases of the junction left unmatched. The germline V gene encodes CDR1 LGHDT and CDR2 YNNKEL (reference sequence). CDR3 amino acids: CASSQDMRQGSSYEQYF. CDR3 nucleotides: TGTGCCAGCAGCCAAGATATGCGACAGGGGAGCTCCTACGAGCAGTACTTC.

This clone was seen just once. The rearrangement joins TRBV5-1 to TRBJ2-7; D is uncertain. V was shortened by 5 bases and J by 0 bases, with 12 bases between the two germline ends. The germline gives CDR1 SGHRS, CDR2 YFSETQ. This CDR3 contains 14 residues. The CDR3 sequence is CASRSSVSSYEQYF. The CDR3 DNA follows: TGCGCCAGCAGGTCAAGCGTTAGCTCCTACGAGCAGTACTTC.

In this sample, this clone turned up a few times. This chain uses TRBV19 with TRBJ1-1; maybe TRBD1 (5 bases). The germline V gene encodes CDR1 LNHDA and CDR2 SQIVND (reference sequence). V dropped 5 bases and J dropped 3 bases, with 10 bases sitting between them. There are 13 residues in the CDR3. In nucleotides, the CDR3 is TGTGCCAGTAGTTTACAGGTTTACACTGAAGCTTTCTTT. Translating gives CASSLQVYTEAFF.

The J gene is TRBJ1-5, the V gene TRBV6-5; the match to TRBD1 covers 7 bases. Germline V CDR1 and CDR2: MNHEY, SVGAGI. The CDR3 contains 13 residues. The V and J ends lost 5 bases and 4 bases, in that order; junction bases with no gene match: 2. The CDR3 spells CASSRDRNQPQHF. The CDR3 region has the DNA TGTGCCAGCAGTCGGGACAGAAATCAGCCCCAGCATTTT.

The chain joins TRBV2 to TRBJ2-3; 12 bases map to TRBD1. This CDR3 has 15 residues. The J segment lost 4 bases and the V segment lost 5 bases, leaving 4 bases of the junction unmatched. Looked up from germline, CDR1 is SNHLY and CDR2 is FYNNEI. The CDR3 DNA sequence: TGTGCCAGCAGTAGGGACAGGGGGCGGGCAGATACGCAGTATTTT. It is translated as CASSRDRGRADTQYF.

This chain uses TRBV12-5 with TRBJ2-1; D is ambiguous. This CDR3 is 11 amino acids long. Trimming removed 4 bases at V and 6 bases at J, with 4 bases between. From germline, CDR1 is LGHNT and CDR2 FRNRAP. As DNA, the CDR3 is TGTGCTAGTGGTTCGACCAATGAGCAGTTCTTC. Amino acids: CASGSTNEQFF.

The chain employs TRBV5-6 and TRBJ1-1; tentatively, D is TRBD1 (6 bases). V lost 0 bases and J lost 1, with 13 bases in between. CDR1 and CDR2 from the germline V gene are SGHDT and YYEEEE. This CDR3 contains 16 residues. CDR3 bases: TGTGCCAGCAGCTTGGTTGGGGGGGCCAGGAACACTGAAGCTTTCTTT. Its translation is CASSLVGGARNTEAFF.

This chain links TRBV12-5 with TRBJ2-5; the D gene is possibly TRBD2 (6 bases). Trimming stripped 5 bases from V and 1 base from J, with 14 bases between. CDR1 and CDR2 (germline): LGHNT, FRNRAP. The CDR3 loop spans 15 amino acids. The CDR3 DNA follows: TGTGCTAGTGGTCCCTCCGGGACTTTCCAAGAGACCCAGTACTTC. As protein: CASGPSGTFQETQYF.

The chain recombines TRBV28 with TRBJ2-3, with unresolved D. Trimming left V 2 bases short and J 0 bases short, with 6 bases between. The CDR3 runs to 14 residues. CDR1 is MDHEN and CDR2 is SYDVKM in the germline V gene. The CDR3 region is CASSLIPSTDTQYF. CDR3 in DNA: TGTGCCAGCAGTTTAATTCCTAGCACAGATACGCAGTATTTT.

This sequence joins TRBV10-3 and TRBJ1-5; D is uncertain. CDR3 length: 16 amino acids. Germline loops: CDR1 ENHRY, CDR2 SYGVKD. The ends were cut back, 0 bases at V and 0 bases at J, with 9 bases in the middle. The CDR3 region has the DNA TGTGCCATCAGTGAGTCGCAGGACTATAGCAATCAGCCCCAGCATTTT. Its translation is CAISESQDYSNQPQHF.

The CDR3: CASSPEPAWELKNIQYF. Here the CDR3 DNA reads TGTGCCAGCAGCCCTGAACCTGCGTGGGAACTCAAAAACATTCAGTACTTC. This chain links TRBV3-1 (or the pseudogene TRBV3-2) with TRBJ2-4; D is unresolved. Trimming took 4 bases from V and 3 from J, leaving 19 bases between them. CDR1 LGHDT and CDR2 YNNKEL come from the germline V gene (reference sequence). The CDR3 sequence is 17 residues long.

The chain uses TRBV12-5 and TRBJ1-2; 8 nucleotides match TRBD1. The V gene's germline CDR1 is LGHNT and CDR2 FRNRAP. The trim removed 0 bases at V and 7 bases at J, leaving 1 base unmatched. The CDR3 has 13 amino acids. The CDR3 DNA reads TGTGCTAGTGGTTTGGTACAGGGGGTTGGCTACACCTTC. As protein: CASGLVQGVGYTF.

The V gene is TRBV29-1, the J gene TRBJ1-1; D might be TRBD1 (5 bases). CDR3 length equals 13 residues. The germline V gene encodes CDR1 SQVTM and CDR2 ANQGSEA. Trimming removed 3 bases from V and 0 bases from J, with 8 bases in between. This CDR3 is CSVDRGMNTEAFF. DNA of the CDR3: TGCAGCGTTGATCGGGGGATGAACACTGAAGCTTTCTTT. The full variable domain, its missing parts supplied by reference TRBV29-1 and TRBJ1-1, is SAVISQKPSRDICQRGTSLTIQCQVDSQVTMMFWYRQQPGQSLTLIATANQGSEATYESGFVIDKFPISRPNLTFSTLTVSNMSPEDSSIYLCSVDRGMNTEAFFGQGTRLTVV.

V usage is TRBV27 and J usage is TRBJ1-5; D remains ambiguous. CDR1 and CDR2 (germline): MNHEY, SMNVEV (reference sequence). V lost 3 bases to trimming and J lost 4 bases, with 10 bases between them. CDR3 size: 14 residues. The CDR3 is CASSFAVSNQPQHF. The CDR3 region has the DNA TGTGCCAGCAGTTTCGCAGTGTCAAATCAGCCCCAGCATTTT.

This rearrangement joins TRBV4-3 to TRBJ2-3; a weak D match, TRBD2 (6 bases). The CDR3 has 14 residues. Trimming took off 0 bases at V and 3 bases at J, with 7 bases between the two ends. Germline V lookup: CDR1 LGHNA, CDR2 YSLEER. The CDR3 region is CASSQDAGTDTQYF. Here the CDR3 DNA reads TGCGCCAGCAGCCAAGATGCGGGGACAGATACGCAGTATTTT.

The J gene is TRBJ2-7, the V gene TRBV29-1; D not resolved. This CDR3 spans 13 amino acids. Germline-derived CDR1 and CDR2 are SQVTM and ANQGSEA. The V gene lost 0 bases and the J gene lost 2 bases, with 8 bases spanning the gap. CDR3 region: CSVEDFRTYEQYF. CDR3 sequence (DNA): TGCAGCGTTGAAGATTTCCGTACCTACGAGCAGTACTTC.

The V and J genes are TRBV4-3 and TRBJ2-3; no definite D call. Germline V gives CDR1 LGHNA, CDR2 YSLEER. CDR3 length: 15 amino acids. Trimming removed 4 bases from V and 2 bases from J, with 13 bases in between. As DNA, the CDR3 is TGCGCCAGCAGCCCCCGAGGCTTCCTCACAGATACGCAGTATTTT. This translates into CASSPRGFLTDTQYF.

The chain links TRBV6-5 to TRBJ2-5; 11 bases map to TRBD2. The germline V gene has CDR1 MNHEY and CDR2 SVGAGI. V dropped 7 bases and J dropped 5; count of bases not matched to a gene: 6. CDR3 size: 14 residues. The CDR3 region has the DNA TGTGCCAGCAACAGACTAGCGGGGTTTGAGACCCAGTACTTC. It specifies CASNRLAGFETQYF.

This sequence joins TRBV2 and TRBJ1-2, with D perhaps matching TRBD1 (5 bases). This CDR3 has 13 residues. Germline lookup yields CDR1 SNHLY and CDR2 FYNNEI. With 4 bases removed from V and 3 bases from J, the gap between germline ends came to 9 bases. Here the CDR3 reads CASSGGGYYGYTF. In DNA, the CDR3 is TGTGCCAGCAGTGGCGGGGGATACTATGGCTACACCTTC.

This chain connects TRBV7-8 to TRBJ1-2; TRBD1 matches 7 bases. The CDR3 is 15 residues long. Germline CDR1 and CDR2: SGHVS and FQNEAQ. Germline trimming cut 5 bases from V and 5 bases from J; bases unmatched to any gene: 11. The CDR3: CASSLSSGTDYGYTF. In DNA, the CDR3 is TGTGCCAGCAGCCTATCCTCCGGGACAGATTATGGCTACACCTTC.

The rearrangement uses TRBV5-1 and TRBJ1-4, with TRBD1 as a possible D gene (5 bases). Germline loops: CDR1 SGHRS, CDR2 YFSETQ. The length of the CDR3 is 15 residues. Trimming pared 5 bases from V and 3 bases from J, leaving 14 bases between. As DNA, the CDR3 is TGCGCCAGCAGTTGGACTGCGGGGGCTAATGAAAAACTGTTTTTT. Protein: CASSWTAGANEKLFF.

The chain combines TRBV5-1 with TRBJ2-7, with 10 bases aligning to TRBD2. V trimming: 0 bases; J trimming: 9 bases; junction bases outside the gene matches: 9. CDR3 length equals 15 residues. Germline V CDR1 and CDR2: SGHRS, YFSETQ. This CDR3 reads CASSLETSGLWGQYF. In DNA, the CDR3 is TGCGCCAGCAGCTTGGAGACTAGCGGGTTATGGGGGCAGTACTTC.

V and J are TRBV28 and TRBJ2-2; D perhaps matches TRBD2 (6 bases). Trimming took 6 bases from V and 6 from J, leaving 8 bases between them. The CDR3 has 12 amino acids. The germline V gene encodes CDR1 MDHEN and CDR2 SYDVKM. CDR3 protein: CASRWGAGELFF. The CDR3 nucleotides are TGTGCCAGCAGATGGGGGGCCGGGGAGCTGTTTTTT.

This rearrangement joins TRBV7-3 to TRBJ2-7; TRBD1 or TRBD2 may be the D gene (6 bases each). This CDR3 contains 14 residues. Trimming left V 2 bases short and J 2 bases short, with 10 bases between. In germline, CDR1 is SGHTA, CDR2 FQGTGA. The CDR3 DNA follows: TGTGCCAGCAGCTTAGAGGGGGGTCCCTACGAGCAGTACTTC. Its protein is CASSLEGGPYEQYF.

This chain joins TRBV24-1 and TRBJ2-7, with D tentatively TRBD1 (6 bases). From germline, CDR1 is KGHDR and CDR2 SFDVKD. V lost 3 bases and J lost 6, with 17 bases in between. The CDR3 spans 15 residues. DNA for the CDR3: TGTGCCACCAGTGATCCGAGACAGGTTAACGGCGAGCAGTACTTC. Translated: CATSDPRQVNGEQYF.

The V gene is TRBV4-3, the J gene TRBJ1-1; D gene unclear. The CDR3 is 15 amino acids. The ends were cut back, 1 base at V and 2 bases at J, with 11 bases in the middle. In germline, CDR1 is LGHNA, CDR2 YSLEER. In DNA form, the CDR3 reads TGCGCCAGCAGCCAAGTTGCAGCGGCTAACACTGAAGCTTTCTTT. Encoded protein: CASSQVAAANTEAFF.

A word on this clone: This same CDR3 is encoded by further DNA sequences in the sample. The chain has TRBV7-9 and TRBJ2-1; 9 positions match TRBD1. The trim removed 5 bases at V and 6 bases at J, leaving 5 bases unmatched. The germline V gene encodes CDR1 SEHNR and CDR2 FQNEAQ (reference sequence). The CDR3 consists of 14 residues. The DNA for the CDR3 is TGTGCCAGCAGCAGCGGGACAGGGATCAATGAGCAGTTCTTC. This gives the protein CASSSGTGINEQFF.

The CDR3: CASSLGQPNTEAFF. The DNA for the CDR3 is TGTGCCAGCTCACTGGGACAGCCTAACACTGAAGCTTTCTTT. V usage is TRBV18 and J usage is TRBJ1-1, with 7 bases matching TRBD1. The CDR3 totals 14 residues. Germline lookup yields CDR1 KGHSH and CDR2 LQKENI. Losses at the gene ends were 4 bases for V and 2 bases for J; bases not matched to a gene: 4.

This clone was seen only a few times. V gene TRBV19 combines with J gene TRBJ1-5; D is perhaps TRBD1 (6 bases). Trimming stripped 7 bases from V and 1 base from J, with 23 bases between. The CDR3 contains 18 residues. CDR1 is LNHDA, CDR2 SQIVND, per germline (reference sequence). In nucleotides, the CDR3 is TGTGCCAGTACTCTCGCGGGGGGCGATCTAGGGAGCAATCAGCCCCAGCATTTT. Translating it yields CASTLAGGDLGSNQPQHF.